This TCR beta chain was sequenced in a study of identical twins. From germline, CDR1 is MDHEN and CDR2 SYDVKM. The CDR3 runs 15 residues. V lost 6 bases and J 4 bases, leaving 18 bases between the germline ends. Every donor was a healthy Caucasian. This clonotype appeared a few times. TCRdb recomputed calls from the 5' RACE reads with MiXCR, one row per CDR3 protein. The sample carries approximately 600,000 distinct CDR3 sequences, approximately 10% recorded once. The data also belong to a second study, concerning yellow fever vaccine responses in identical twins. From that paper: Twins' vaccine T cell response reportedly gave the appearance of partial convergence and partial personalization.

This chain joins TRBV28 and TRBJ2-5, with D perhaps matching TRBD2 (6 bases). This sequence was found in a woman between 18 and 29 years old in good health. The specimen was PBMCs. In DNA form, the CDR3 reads TGTGCCAGCAGGGAGAGGAGGGGCCGGGGAGAGACCCAGTACTTC. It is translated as CASRERRGRGETQYF.